The T cell receptor (beta chain) described here comes from a study of cytomegalovirus exposure and HLA in healthy donors (dated by TCRdb to about 2017). With respect to the entire study: According to a later analysis, the roughly 120 validation repertoires were produced on the same platform as the 700 or so repertoires of the first cohort. To predict cytomegalovirus infection status, the study brought together high-throughput TCR immunosequencing, statistical association of individual TCRs with disease status, and machine learning. The study aimed to test whether cataloging public T cell receptors could reveal signatures of past pathogen exposure. In addition to the first cohort of hundreds of subjects, a separate validation cohort of 130 or so different subjects was used.

Donors formed part of the validation cohort, which comprised fewer than 150 subjects and was distinct from the first cohort of 666 subjects. The method behind the library was the immunoSEQ multiplex PCR assay. In the source study's methods: A statistical classification framework was built for diagnosing cytomegalovirus status from the catalog of TCR beta chain sequences. TCRdb took over this immuneACCESS table, retaining in-frame rearrangements with V and J assigned. Such tables are incomplete; in checked studies, under half of the missing clones stem from an unresolved V gene, and the remainder is unexplained. For V, J and clone size, that table is used; D and trimming come from the DNA. The sample table contains approximately 73,000 clones; only one count was recorded for approximately 95% of them. The ten largest clones represent approximately 3.5% of the sample. Points on this clone: It has no known antigen specificity. Per-nucleotide qualities are absent, and no much larger clonotype sits a single base away.

The paper's findings and limits, for the study overall: Most TCR sequences were seen in very few donors, while some public TCRs were found in many individuals. In both the original and validation cohorts, the classifier was reported to diagnose cytomegalovirus status with high specificity and sensitivity. The validation cohort had no HLA typing available for a later analysis, so co-occurrence within that cohort was assessed over all 130 or so repertoires. The study gave a list of about 160 TCR beta chains associated with cytomegalovirus. Three of the identified cytomegalovirus-associated TCR beta chains were confirmed in vitro to be specific for cytomegalovirus antigens. In a later analysis, TCRs clustered in the first cohort were found to also tend to co-occur in the 100 to 150 validation repertoires, with about 94% of cluster scores above 0. The authors suggested that the approach could potentially be extended to other disease states and immunological phenotypes.

V lost 5 bases and J lost 2 bases, and the count of bases not matched to a germline gene is 6. Spanning cysteine to phenylalanine, the CDR3 consists of 14 amino acids. Just CDR3 DNA is preserved here, 42 bases in frame from base 1. The CDR1 and CDR2 encoded by the germline V gene (reference sequence) are GTSNPN and SVGIG. The chain joins TRBV30 to TRBJ2-1, with 7 bases in between that match TRBD2. The receptor was derived from a man between 18 and 35 years old in good health and CMV-seronegative. The sequencing sample was made of PBMCs. CDR3 loop: CAWARGVTYNEQFF. The DNA reads TGTGCCTGGGCCCGGGGGGTGACCTACAATGAGCAGTTCTTC.